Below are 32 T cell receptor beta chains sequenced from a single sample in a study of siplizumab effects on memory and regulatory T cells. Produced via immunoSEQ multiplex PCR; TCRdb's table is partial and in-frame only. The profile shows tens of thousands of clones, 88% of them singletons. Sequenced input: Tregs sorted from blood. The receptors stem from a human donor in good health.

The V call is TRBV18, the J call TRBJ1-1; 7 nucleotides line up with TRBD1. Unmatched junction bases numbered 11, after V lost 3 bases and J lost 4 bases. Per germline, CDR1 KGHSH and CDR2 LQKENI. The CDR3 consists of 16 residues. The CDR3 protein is CASSPRGDGVSTEAFF. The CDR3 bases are TGTGCCAGCTCACCCAGGGGGGACGGGGTGAGCACTGAAGCTTTCTTT.

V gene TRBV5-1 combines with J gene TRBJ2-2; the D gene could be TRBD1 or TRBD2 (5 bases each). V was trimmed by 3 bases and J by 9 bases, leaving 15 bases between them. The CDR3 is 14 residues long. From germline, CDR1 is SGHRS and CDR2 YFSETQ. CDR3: CASSSGTLGRELFF. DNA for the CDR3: TGCGCCAGCAGCTCTGGGACGTTAGGCCGGGAGCTGTTTTTT.

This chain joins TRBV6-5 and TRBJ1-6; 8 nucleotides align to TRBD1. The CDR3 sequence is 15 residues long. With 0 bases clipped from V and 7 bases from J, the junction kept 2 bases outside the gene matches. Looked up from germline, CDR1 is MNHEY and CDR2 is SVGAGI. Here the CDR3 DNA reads TGTGCCAGCAGTTACTCCGGGACAGGCAATTCACCCCTCCACTTT. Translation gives CASSYSGTGNSPLHF.

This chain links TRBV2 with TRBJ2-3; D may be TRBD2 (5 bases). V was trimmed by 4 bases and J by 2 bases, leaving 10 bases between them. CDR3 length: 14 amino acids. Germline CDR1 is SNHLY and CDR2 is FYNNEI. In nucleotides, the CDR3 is TGTGCCAGCAGTGGTAGCGCGCACACAGATACGCAGTATTTT. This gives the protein CASSGSAHTDTQYF.

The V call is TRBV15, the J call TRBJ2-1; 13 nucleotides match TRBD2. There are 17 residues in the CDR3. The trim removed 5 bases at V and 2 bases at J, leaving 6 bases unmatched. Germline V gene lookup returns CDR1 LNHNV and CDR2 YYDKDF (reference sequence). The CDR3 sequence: CATSGTSGRAPYNEQFF. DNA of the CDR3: TGTGCCACCAGCGGAACTAGCGGGAGGGCCCCCTACAATGAGCAGTTCTTC.

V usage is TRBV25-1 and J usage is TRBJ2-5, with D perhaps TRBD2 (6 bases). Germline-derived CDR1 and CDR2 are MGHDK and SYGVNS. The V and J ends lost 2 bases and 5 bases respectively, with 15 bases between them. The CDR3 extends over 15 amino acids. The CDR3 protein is CASSEAGRFLETQYF. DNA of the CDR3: TGTGCCAGCAGTGAAGCAGGGAGGTTTTTGGAGACCCAGTACTTC. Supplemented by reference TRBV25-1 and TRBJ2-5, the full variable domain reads EADIYQTPRYLVIGTGKKITLECSQTMGHDKMYWYQQDPGMELHLIHYSYGVNSTEKGDLSSESTVSRIRTEHFPLTLESARPSHTSQYLCASSEAGRFLETQYFGPGTRLLVL.

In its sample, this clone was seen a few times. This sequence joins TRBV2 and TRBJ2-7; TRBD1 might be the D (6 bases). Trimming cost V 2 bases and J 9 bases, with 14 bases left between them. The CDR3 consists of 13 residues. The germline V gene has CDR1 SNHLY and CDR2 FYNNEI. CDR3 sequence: CASSERQGLWQYF. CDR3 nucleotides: TGTGCCAGCAGTGAACGGCAGGGGTTGTGGCAGTACTTC.

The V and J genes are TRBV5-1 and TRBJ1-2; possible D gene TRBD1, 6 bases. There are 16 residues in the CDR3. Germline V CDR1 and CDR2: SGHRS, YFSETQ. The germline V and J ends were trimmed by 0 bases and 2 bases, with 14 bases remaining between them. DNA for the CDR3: TGCGCCAGCAGCTTGGTAGGGGGAACTCACAACTATGGCTACACCTTC. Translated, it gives CASSLVGGTHNYGYTF.

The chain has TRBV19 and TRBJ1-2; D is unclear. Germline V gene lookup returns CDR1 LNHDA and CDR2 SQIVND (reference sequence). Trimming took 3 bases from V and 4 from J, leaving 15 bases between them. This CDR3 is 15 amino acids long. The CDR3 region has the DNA TGTGCCAGTAGTATCGCGTCCCGAGGAGCCTATGGCTACACCTTC. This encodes CASSIASRGAYGYTF.

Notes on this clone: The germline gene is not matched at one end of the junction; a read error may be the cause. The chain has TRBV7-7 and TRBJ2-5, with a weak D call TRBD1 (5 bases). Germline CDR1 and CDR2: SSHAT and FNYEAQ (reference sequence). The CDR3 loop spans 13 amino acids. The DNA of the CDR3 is TGTGCTAGCAGCCGACAGCCCCAAGAGACCCAGTACTTC. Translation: CASSRQPQETQYF.

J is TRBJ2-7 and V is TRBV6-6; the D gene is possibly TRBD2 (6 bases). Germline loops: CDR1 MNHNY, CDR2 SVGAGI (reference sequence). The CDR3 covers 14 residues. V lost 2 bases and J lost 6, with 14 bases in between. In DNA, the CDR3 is TGTGCCAGCAGTTACGGGACTTTTAGCGGCGAGCAGTACTTC. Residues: CASSYGTFSGEQYF.

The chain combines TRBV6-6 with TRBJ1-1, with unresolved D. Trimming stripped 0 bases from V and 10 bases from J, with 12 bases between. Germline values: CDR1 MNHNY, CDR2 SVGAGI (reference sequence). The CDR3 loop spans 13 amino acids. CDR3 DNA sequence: TGTGCCAGCAGTTACTCGATGGGGTTGGGAGCTTTCTTT. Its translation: CASSYSMGLGAFF.

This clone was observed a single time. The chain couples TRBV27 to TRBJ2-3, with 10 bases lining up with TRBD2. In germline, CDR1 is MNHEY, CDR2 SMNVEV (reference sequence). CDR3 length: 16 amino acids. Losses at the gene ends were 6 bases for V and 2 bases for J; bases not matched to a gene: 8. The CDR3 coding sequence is TGTGCCAGCAGCCCTGGACTAGCGGTCTCCACAGATACGCAGTATTTT. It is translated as CASSPGLAVSTDTQYF.

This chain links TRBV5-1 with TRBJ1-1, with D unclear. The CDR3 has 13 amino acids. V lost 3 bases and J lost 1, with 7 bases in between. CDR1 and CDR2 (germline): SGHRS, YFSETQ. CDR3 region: CASSWGENTEAFF. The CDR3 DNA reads TGCGCCAGCAGCTGGGGAGAGAACACTGAAGCTTTCTTT.

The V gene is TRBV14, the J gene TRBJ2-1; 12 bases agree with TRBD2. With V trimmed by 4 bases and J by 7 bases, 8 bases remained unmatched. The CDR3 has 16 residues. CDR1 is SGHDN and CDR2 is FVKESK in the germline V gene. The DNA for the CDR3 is TGTGCCAGCAGCCCTTCGACTAGCGGGAGAGAGAATGAGCAGTTCTTC. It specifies CASSPSTSGRENEQFF.

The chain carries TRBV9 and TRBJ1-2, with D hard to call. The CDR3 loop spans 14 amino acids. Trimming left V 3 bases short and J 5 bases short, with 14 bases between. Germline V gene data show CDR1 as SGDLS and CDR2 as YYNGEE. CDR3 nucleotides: TGTGCCAGCAGCGCGAGGGTAGAGTCATATGGCTACACCTTC. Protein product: CASSARVESYGYTF.

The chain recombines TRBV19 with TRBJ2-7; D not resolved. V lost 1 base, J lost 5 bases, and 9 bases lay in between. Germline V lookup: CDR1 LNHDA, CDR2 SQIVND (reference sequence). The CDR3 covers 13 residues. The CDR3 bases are TGTGCCAGTAGTATAGTCTGGGGTAACGAGCAGTACTTC. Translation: CASSIVWGNEQYF.

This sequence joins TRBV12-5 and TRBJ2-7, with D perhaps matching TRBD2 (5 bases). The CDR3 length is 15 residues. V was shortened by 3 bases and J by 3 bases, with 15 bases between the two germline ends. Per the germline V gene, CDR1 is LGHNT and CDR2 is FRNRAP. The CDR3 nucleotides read TGTGCTAGTGGTTTAGAGGGCCTCTACGGCTACGAGCAGTACTTC. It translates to CASGLEGLYGYEQYF.

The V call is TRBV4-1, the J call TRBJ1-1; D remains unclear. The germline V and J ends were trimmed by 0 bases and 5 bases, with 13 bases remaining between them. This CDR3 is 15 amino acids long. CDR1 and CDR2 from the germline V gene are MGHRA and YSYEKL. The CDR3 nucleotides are TGCGCCAGCAGCCAAGAACGAGGCCTAGGGACTGAAGCTTTCTTT. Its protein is CASSQERGLGTEAFF.

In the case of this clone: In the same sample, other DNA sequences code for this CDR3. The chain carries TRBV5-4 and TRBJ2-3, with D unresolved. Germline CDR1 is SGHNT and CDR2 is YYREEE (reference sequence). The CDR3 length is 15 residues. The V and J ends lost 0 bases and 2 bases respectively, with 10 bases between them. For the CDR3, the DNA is TGTGCCAGCAGCTTGGGGCAGGATTACACAGATACGCAGTATTTT. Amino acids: CASSLGQDYTDTQYF.

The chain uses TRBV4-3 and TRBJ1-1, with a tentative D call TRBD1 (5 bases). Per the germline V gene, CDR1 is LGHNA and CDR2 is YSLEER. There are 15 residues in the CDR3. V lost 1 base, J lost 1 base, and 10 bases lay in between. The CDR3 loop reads CASSQGGGGNTEAFF. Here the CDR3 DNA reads TGCGCCAGCAGCCAAGGCGGGGGGGGGAACACTGAAGCTTTCTTT.

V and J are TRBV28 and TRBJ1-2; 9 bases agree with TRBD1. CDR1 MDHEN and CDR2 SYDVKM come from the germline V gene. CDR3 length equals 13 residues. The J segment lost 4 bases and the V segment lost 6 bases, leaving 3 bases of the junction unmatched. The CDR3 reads CASRGQGGYGYTF. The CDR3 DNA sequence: TGTGCCAGCAGGGGACAGGGCGGCTATGGCTACACCTTC.

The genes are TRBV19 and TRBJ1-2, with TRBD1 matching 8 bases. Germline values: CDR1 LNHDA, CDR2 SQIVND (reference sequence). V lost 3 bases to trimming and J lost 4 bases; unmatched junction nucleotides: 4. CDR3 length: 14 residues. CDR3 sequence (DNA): TGTGCCAGTAGTATCCAGGGGGCAGGCTATGGCTACACCTTC. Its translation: CASSIQGAGYGYTF.

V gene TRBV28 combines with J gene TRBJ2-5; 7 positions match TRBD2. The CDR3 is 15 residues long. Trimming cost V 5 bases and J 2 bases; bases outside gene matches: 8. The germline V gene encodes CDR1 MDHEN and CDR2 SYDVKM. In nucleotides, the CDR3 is TGTGCCAGCAGTCAACGAGCGGGGCATCAAGAGACCCAGTACTTC. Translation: CASSQRAGHQETQYF.

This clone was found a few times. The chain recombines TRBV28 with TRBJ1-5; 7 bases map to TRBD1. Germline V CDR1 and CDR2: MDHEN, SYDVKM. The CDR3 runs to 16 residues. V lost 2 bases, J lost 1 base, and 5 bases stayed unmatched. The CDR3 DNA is TGTGCCAGCAGTTTAGTCAGGGGGGCGAGCAATCAGCCCCAGCATTTT. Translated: CASSLVRGASNQPQHF.

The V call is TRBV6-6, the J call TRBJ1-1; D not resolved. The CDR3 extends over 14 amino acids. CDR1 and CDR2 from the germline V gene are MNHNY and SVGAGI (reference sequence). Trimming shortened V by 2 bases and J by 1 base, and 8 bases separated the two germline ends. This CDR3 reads CASSYGPGNTEAFF. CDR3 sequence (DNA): TGTGCCAGCAGTTACGGCCCCGGGAACACTGAAGCTTTCTTT.

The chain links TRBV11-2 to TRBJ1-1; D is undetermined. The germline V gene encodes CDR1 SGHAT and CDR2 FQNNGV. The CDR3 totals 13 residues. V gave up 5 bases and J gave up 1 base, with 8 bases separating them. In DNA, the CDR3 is TGTGCCAGCAGCCGCCGAGGGAACACTGAAGCTTTCTTT. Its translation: CASSRRGNTEAFF.

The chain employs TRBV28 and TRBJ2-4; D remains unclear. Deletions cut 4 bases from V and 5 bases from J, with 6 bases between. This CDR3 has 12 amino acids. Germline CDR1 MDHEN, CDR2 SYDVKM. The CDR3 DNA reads TGTGCCAGCAGTTGGTCCGAAAACATTCAGTACTTC. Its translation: CASSWSENIQYF.

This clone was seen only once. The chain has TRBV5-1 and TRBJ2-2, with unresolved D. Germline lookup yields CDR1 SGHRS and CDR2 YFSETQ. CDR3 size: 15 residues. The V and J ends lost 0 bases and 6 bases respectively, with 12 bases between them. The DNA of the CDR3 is TGCGCCAGCAGCTTGGCTAGTAAACTCTCCGGGGAGCTGTTTTTT. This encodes CASSLASKLSGELFF.

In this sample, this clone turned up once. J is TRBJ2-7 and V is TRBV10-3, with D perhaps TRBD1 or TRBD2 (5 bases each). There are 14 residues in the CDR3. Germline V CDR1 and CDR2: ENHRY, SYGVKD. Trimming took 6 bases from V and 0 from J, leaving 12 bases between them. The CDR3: CAIRDGTLSYEQYF. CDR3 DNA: TGTGCCATCAGGGACGGGACCCTCTCCTACGAGCAGTACTTC.

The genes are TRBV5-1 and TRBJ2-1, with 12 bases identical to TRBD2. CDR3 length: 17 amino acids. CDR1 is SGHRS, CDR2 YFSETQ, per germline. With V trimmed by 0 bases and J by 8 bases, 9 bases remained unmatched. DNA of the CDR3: TGCGCCAGCAGCTTGGGTGCTAGCGGGAGGGCCATCCATGAGCAGTTCTTC. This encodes CASSLGASGRAIHEQFF.

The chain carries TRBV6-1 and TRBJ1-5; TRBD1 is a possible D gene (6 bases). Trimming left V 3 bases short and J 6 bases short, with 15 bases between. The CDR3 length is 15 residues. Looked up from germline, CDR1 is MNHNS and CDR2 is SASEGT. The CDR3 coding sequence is TGTGCCAGCAGTGACCCGGACAGTCTGTCTCAGCCCCAGCATTTT. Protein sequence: CASSDPDSLSQPQHF.